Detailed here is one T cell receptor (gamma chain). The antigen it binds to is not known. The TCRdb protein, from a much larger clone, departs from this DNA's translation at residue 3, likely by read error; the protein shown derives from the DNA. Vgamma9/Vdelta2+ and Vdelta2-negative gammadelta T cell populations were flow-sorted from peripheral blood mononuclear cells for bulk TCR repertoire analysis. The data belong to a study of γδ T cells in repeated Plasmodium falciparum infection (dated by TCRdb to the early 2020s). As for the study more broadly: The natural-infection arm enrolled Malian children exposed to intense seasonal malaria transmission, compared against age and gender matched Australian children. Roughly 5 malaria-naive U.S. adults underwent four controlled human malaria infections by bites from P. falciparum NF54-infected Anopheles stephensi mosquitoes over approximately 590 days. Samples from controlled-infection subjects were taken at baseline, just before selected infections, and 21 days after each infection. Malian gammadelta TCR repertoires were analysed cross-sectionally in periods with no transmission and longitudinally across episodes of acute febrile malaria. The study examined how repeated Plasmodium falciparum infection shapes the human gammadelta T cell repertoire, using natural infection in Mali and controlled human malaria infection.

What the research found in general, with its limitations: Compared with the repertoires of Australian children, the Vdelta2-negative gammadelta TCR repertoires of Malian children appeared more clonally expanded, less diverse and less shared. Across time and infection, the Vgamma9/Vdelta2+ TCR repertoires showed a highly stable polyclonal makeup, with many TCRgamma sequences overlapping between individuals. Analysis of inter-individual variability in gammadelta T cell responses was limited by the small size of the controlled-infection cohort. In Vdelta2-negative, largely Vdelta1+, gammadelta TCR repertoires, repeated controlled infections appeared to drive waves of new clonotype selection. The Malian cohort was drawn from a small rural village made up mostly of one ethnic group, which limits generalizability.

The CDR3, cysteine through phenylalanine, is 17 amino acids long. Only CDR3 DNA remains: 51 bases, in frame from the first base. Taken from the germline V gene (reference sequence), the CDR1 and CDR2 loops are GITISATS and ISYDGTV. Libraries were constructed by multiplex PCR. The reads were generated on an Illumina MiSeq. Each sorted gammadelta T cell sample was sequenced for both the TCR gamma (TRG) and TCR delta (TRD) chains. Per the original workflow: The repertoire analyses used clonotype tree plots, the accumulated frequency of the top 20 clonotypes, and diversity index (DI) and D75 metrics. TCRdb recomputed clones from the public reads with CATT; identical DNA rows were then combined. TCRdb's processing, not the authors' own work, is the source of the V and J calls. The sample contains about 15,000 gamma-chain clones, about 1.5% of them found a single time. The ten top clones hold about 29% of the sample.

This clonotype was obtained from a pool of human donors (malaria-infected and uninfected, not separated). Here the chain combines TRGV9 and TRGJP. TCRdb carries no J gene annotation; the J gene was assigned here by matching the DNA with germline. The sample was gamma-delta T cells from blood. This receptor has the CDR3 CAMWEAGRELGKKIKVF. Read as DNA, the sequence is TGTGCCATGTGGGAGGCGGGACGAGAGTTGGGCAAAAAAATCAAGGTATTT.